This T cell receptor (beta chain) was captured by sequencing in a study of blood T cell repertoires in COVID-19. Assay: immunoSEQ multiplex PCR; the TCRdb copy retains only in-frame clones and omits some. The table lists a few hundred thousand clones, more than 70% of them singletons, with roughly 1.7% in the top ten. The CDR3 loop spans 14 amino acids. Between the trimmed V and J ends, which lost 4 bases and 1 base, there was a span of 11 bases. Germline CDR1 and CDR2: SGDLS and YYNGEE. This clone was seen a single time. The sequence was obtained from a woman aged 25 to 39 with COVID-19, enrolled during active disease. This chain connects TRBV9 to TRBJ1-1; possible D gene TRBD1, 6 bases. The sample taken for sequencing was peripheral blood. The CDR3 loop reads CASSKLTGNTEAFF. As DNA, the CDR3 is TGTGCCAGCAGCAAGTTGACAGGGAACACTGAAGCTTTCTTT.